These 16 T cell receptor beta chains originate from one sample sequenced in a study of blood T cell repertoires in COVID-19. Data came from immunoSEQ multiplex PCR; TCRdb stores just in-frame clones and leaves some out. The repertoire holds fewer than 100,000 clones, with about 88% as singletons. Sequenced: peripheral blood. The receptor source for this set is a human donor in a cohort sampled during active COVID-19.

There are a few counts of this clone. The rearrangement links TRBV5-6 to TRBJ1-1; tentatively, D is TRBD1 (5 bases). Germline V gene data show CDR1 as SGHDT and CDR2 as YYEEEE. The V end was cut by 4 bases, the J end by 11 bases, with 21 bases between. There are 14 residues in the CDR3. The CDR3 loop is CASSVSGTGKGAFF. The CDR3, as DNA: TGTGCCAGCAGCGTATCCGGGACTGGGAAGGGGGCTTTCTTT. The full variable domain, rest sourced from reference TRBV5-6 and TRBJ1-1, is DAGVTQSPTHLIKTRGQQVTLRCSPKSGHDTVSWYQQALGQGPQFIFQYYEEEERQRGNFPDRFSGHQFPNYSSELNVNALLLGDSALYLCASSVSGTGKGAFFGQGTRLTVV.

This chain uses TRBV6-5 with TRBJ2-7; the D gene is possibly TRBD1 (6 bases). The germline CDR1 and CDR2 sequences are MNHEY and SVGAGI. The CDR3 has 13 amino acids. V was clipped by 7 bases and J by 1 base, with 11 bases between them. CDR3 DNA: TGTGCCAGCACGAAGACAGGTTCCTACGAGCAGTACTTC. As protein: CASTKTGSYEQYF.

The V call is TRBV9, the J call TRBJ2-4, with 9 bases matching TRBD2. Germline V gene data show CDR1 as SGDLS and CDR2 as YYNGEE. J lost 8 bases, V lost 4 bases, and 16 bases had no gene match. The CDR3 runs to 17 residues. Written as DNA, the CDR3 is TGTGCCAGCAGCCCCCCCTCATTAGCGGGAGCCCCGCACATTCAGTACTTC. This encodes CASSPPSLAGAPHIQYF.

The chain has TRBV27 and TRBJ1-2, with D unresolved. Germline V gene data show CDR1 as MNHEY and CDR2 as SMNVEV (reference sequence). V shed 6 bases and J shed 3 bases, with 14 bases lying between them. This CDR3 is 14 amino acids long. The CDR3, as DNA: TGTGCCAGCAGCTCCGCGGGCCCAGACTATGGCTACACCTTC. As protein: CASSSAGPDYGYTF.

This clone showed up just once. This sequence joins TRBV12-3 or TRBV12-4 and TRBJ1-2; perhaps TRBD1 as D (6 bases). V was shortened by 4 bases and J by 6 bases, with 12 bases between the two germline ends. The CDR3 contains 13 residues. The DNA of the CDR3 is TGTGCCAGCAGTTGGGGGGGCGCCAATGGCTACACCTTC. It is translated as CASSWGGANGYTF.

V usage is TRBV10-3 and J usage is TRBJ1-1, with D possibly matching TRBD1 (6 bases). The CDR3 is made up of 14 amino acids. The V end was cut by 2 bases, the J end by 2 bases, with 9 bases between. Germline CDR1 reads ENHRY; CDR2 reads SYGVKD. The CDR3 here is CAISETGRNTEAFF. In DNA, the CDR3 is TGTGCCATCAGTGAGACAGGGCGAAACACTGAAGCTTTCTTT.

Only a few counts were recorded for this clone. The rearrangement uses TRBV25-1 and TRBJ2-1; D call uncertain. This CDR3 region has 10 residues. V was pared by 0 bases and J by 15 bases, with 6 bases between. Germline V gives CDR1 MGHDK, CDR2 SYGVNS. CDR3 DNA sequence: TGTGCCAGCAGTGAATATGGGCTGTTCTTC. It encodes CASSEYGLFF. Drawing the rest from reference TRBV25-1 and TRBJ2-1, the complete variable domain is EADIYQTPRYLVIGTGKKITLECSQTMGHDKMYWYQQDPGMELHLIHYSYGVNSTEKGDLSSESTVSRIRTEHFPLTLESARPSHTSQYLCASSEYGLFFGPGTRLTVL.

The chain couples TRBV5-4 to TRBJ2-2, with 13 bases fitting TRBD2. Germline V lookup: CDR1 SGHNT, CDR2 YYREEE (reference sequence). This CDR3 spans 17 amino acids. J was trimmed by 2 bases and V by 4 bases; bases with no gene match: 5. CDR3 protein: CASSRLAGGLNTGELFF. As DNA, the CDR3 is TGTGCCAGCAGCCGACTAGCGGGAGGTCTAAACACCGGGGAGCTGTTTTTT.

V usage is TRBV5-4 and J usage is TRBJ2-3; TRBD2 agrees at 10 bases. Unmatched junction bases numbered 8, after V lost 4 bases and J lost 6 bases. The CDR3 totals 15 residues. Looked up from germline, CDR1 is SGHNT and CDR2 is YYREEE (reference sequence). The CDR3 protein is CASSDKRGGRDTQYF. The DNA of the CDR3 is TGTGCCAGCAGCGATAAGCGGGGGGGCCGGGATACGCAGTATTTT. Full variable domain (remainder filled in from reference TRBV5-4 and TRBJ2-3): ETGVTQSPTHLIKTRGQQVTLRCSSQSGHNTVSWYQQALGQGPQFIFQYYREEENGRGNFPPRFSGLQFPNYSSELNVNALELDDSALYLCASSDKRGGRDTQYFGPGTRLTVL.

V gene TRBV29-1 combines with J gene TRBJ2-7; 7 bases line up with TRBD1. V dropped 7 bases and J dropped 5; count of bases not matched to a gene: 5. Germline CDR1 is SQVTM and CDR2 is ANQGSEA. The CDR3 loop spans 11 amino acids. CDR3 DNA sequence: TGCAGCGCCTCGACAGGGAACGAGCAGTACTTC. Its protein is CSASTGNEQYF.

This clone was recorded a few times. V usage is TRBV5-1 and J usage is TRBJ2-7; 9 bases match TRBD2. This CDR3 is built from 16 residues. The V and J ends lost 4 bases and 1 base, in that order; junction bases with no gene match: 9. Looked up from germline, CDR1 is SGHRS and CDR2 is YFSETQ. The CDR3 DNA reads as TGCGCCAGCAGCCCCGAACCTGCGGGGGGGTCCTACGAGCAGTACTTC. It translates to CASSPEPAGGSYEQYF.

This clone showed up just a few times. The V gene is TRBV4-1, the J gene TRBJ2-1, with 11 bases lining up with TRBD1. The V and J ends lost 4 bases and 7 bases, in that order; junction bases with no gene match: 6. This CDR3 has 15 residues. CDR1 MGHRA and CDR2 YSYEKL come from the germline V gene. CDR3 DNA: TGCGCCAGCAGCCTCGGACAGGGGGCTCGGAATGAGCAGTTCTTC. This gives the protein CASSLGQGARNEQFF.

This chain uses TRBV28 with TRBJ2-7; D might be TRBD1 (6 bases). This CDR3 is 13 amino acids long. Between the trimmed V and J ends, which lost 5 bases and 2 bases, there was a span of 10 bases. CDR1 is MDHEN and CDR2 is SYDVKM in the germline V gene. In nucleotides, the CDR3 is TGTGCCAGCAGTGGGGACACCGCCTACGAGCAGTACTTC. Its translation: CASSGDTAYEQYF.

This sequence joins TRBV10-3 and TRBJ2-1, with D hard to call. Germline V gene lookup returns CDR1 ENHRY and CDR2 SYGVKD. With 2 bases removed from V and 12 bases from J, the gap between germline ends came to 14 bases. This CDR3 is built from 13 residues. The CDR3 bases are TGTGCCATCAGTGAGGTAGCTTTTACGGGGCAGTTCTTC. Translating it yields CAISEVAFTGQFF.

V and J are TRBV10-2 and TRBJ2-5; 11 nucleotides line up with TRBD2. Germline loops: CDR1 WSHSY, CDR2 SAAADI. The CDR3 length is 18 residues. Trimming took 2 bases from V and 5 from J; bases not matched to a gene: 13. CDR3 in DNA: TGCGCCAGCAGTGAGCTAGGTGATAGCGGGAGGGCTGGGGAGACCCAGTACTTC. This sequence encodes CASSELGDSGRAGETQYF.

For this clone: One junction end disagrees with the germline gene, perhaps due to a read error. The chain recombines TRBV19 with TRBJ1-5, with D maybe TRBD1 (6 bases). Germline values: CDR1 LNHDA, CDR2 SQIVND (reference sequence). The CDR3 extends over 14 amino acids. The CDR3 DNA reads as TGTGCCAGTAGTCCCGGACAGAGCATTCAGCCCCAGCATTTT. It codes for CASSPGQSIQPQHF.